Following are 16 T cell receptor beta chains from one sample sequenced in a study of T cell changes during pregnancy in multiple sclerosis. Measured with immunoSEQ multiplex PCR; TCRdb has only the in-frame clones, and not every one. The table records approximately 100,000 clones, around 92% of them present only once. Sample: peripheral blood, taken before pregnancy. The receptors shown here come from a female donor with multiple sclerosis, enrolled in a pregnancy study.

The chain uses TRBV4-1 and TRBJ2-1; unclear D gene. The CDR3 covers 14 residues. Looked up from germline, CDR1 is MGHRA and CDR2 is YSYEKL. V was pared by 0 bases and J by 9 bases, with 12 bases between. Written as DNA, the CDR3 is TGCGCCAGCAGCCAAGATAGAAGTGCGATTGAGCAGTTCTTC. Translated, it gives CASSQDRSAIEQFF.

The gene calls are TRBV28 and TRBJ1-5, with D perhaps TRBD1 (5 bases). The CDR3 is 12 residues long. V was clipped by 6 bases and J by 6 bases, with 9 bases between them. CDR1 is MDHEN, CDR2 SYDVKM, per germline. CDR3 region: CASSPGGQPQHF. CDR3 DNA sequence: TGTGCCAGCAGCCCCGGGGGTCAGCCCCAGCATTTT.

This clone was found once. CDR3 sequence reads: CASRVEGGSNQPQHF. The CDR3, as DNA: TGCGCCAGCAGGGTCGAGGGTGGGAGCAATCAGCCCCAGCATTTT. This chain connects TRBV5-1 to TRBJ1-5, with D uncertain. Germline V gene data show CDR1 as SGHRS and CDR2 as YFSETQ. The CDR3 has 15 residues. Deletions cut 5 bases from V and 1 base from J, with 13 bases between.

The rearrangement joins TRBV11-2 to TRBJ2-1; D not resolved. CDR3 length: 16 residues. Per the germline V gene, CDR1 is SGHAT and CDR2 is FQNNGV. V was pared by 8 bases and J by 4 bases, with 21 bases between. CDR3 amino acids: CASAYSRVPPYNEQFF. CDR3 nucleotides: TGTGCCAGCGCTTATTCCCGGGTCCCGCCATACAATGAGCAGTTCTTC.

V usage is TRBV30 and J usage is TRBJ2-7; tentatively, D is TRBD1 (6 bases). Germline V gene lookup returns CDR1 GTSNPN and CDR2 SVGIG (reference sequence). Between the trimmed V and J ends, which lost 1 base and 4 bases, there was a span of 11 bases. The CDR3 runs 13 residues. In DNA, the CDR3 is TGTGCCTGGAGTGCAGGGGATAGTTACGAGCAGTACTTC. This translates into CAWSAGDSYEQYF.

CDR3 nucleotides: TGTGCCACCAGCAGAGATCGGGGGGACGGCACTGAAGCTTTCTTT. It encodes CATSRDRGDGTEAFF. The V and J genes are TRBV15 and TRBJ1-1, with a tentative D call TRBD1 (5 bases). CDR1 LNHNV and CDR2 YYDKDF come from the germline V gene (reference sequence). There are 15 residues in the CDR3. Trimming shortened V by 0 bases and J by 4 bases, and 12 bases separated the two germline ends.

The J gene is TRBJ2-7, the V gene TRBV18; 7 positions match TRBD2. V lost 3 bases and J lost 4; bases outside the gene matches: 3. This CDR3 is 13 amino acids long. Germline V gives CDR1 KGHSH, CDR2 LQKENI. The CDR3 region is CASSPLGGYEQYF. The DNA for the CDR3 is TGTGCCAGCTCACCCCTGGGAGGGTACGAGCAGTACTTC.

V usage is TRBV7-8 and J usage is TRBJ1-2; 7 bases line up with TRBD1. The V segment lost 6 bases and the J segment 0 bases; nucleotides outside the gene matches: 19. The CDR3 runs to 19 residues. Per the germline V gene, CDR1 is SGHVS and CDR2 is FQNEAQ. DNA for the CDR3: TGTGCCAGCAGTACTCCGACCTACTCTGGACAGGATGCTAACTATGGCTACACCTTC. Translated: CASSTPTYSGQDANYGYTF.

The chain joins TRBV7-9 to TRBJ2-1; D possibly corresponds to TRBD2 (7 bases). The CDR3 has 14 amino acids. V lost 0 bases to trimming and J lost 7 bases, with 10 bases between them. Germline V gene data show CDR1 as SEHNR and CDR2 as FQNEAQ (reference sequence). The CDR3 coding sequence is TGTGCCAGCAGCTTAGCGGGAGGGACAAATGAGCAGTTCTTC. Protein: CASSLAGGTNEQFF.

V and J are TRBV5-4 and TRBJ2-5; 8 bases fit TRBD2. This CDR3 region has 16 residues. Germline CDR1 and CDR2: SGHNT and YYREEE (reference sequence). After removal of 0 bases from V and 4 bases from J, the junction contained 8 bases not matched to a gene. The CDR3 DNA is TGTGCCAGCAGCTTGGGGAGCGGGAGTGTAGGAGAGACCCAGTACTTC. Protein product: CASSLGSGSVGETQYF.

The chain has TRBV7-8 and TRBJ1-4, with 10 positions matching TRBD1. V was clipped by 5 bases and J by 7 bases; unmatched bases: 7. CDR3 length: 15 residues. Germline-derived CDR1 and CDR2 are SGHVS and FQNEAQ. The DNA for the CDR3 is TGTGCCAGCAGCCCGGGGACAGGGGAAGGTGAAAAACTGTTTTTT. Translated, it gives CASSPGTGEGEKLFF.

V usage is TRBV30 and J usage is TRBJ1-2; a possible D gene is TRBD1 (6 bases). The germline V gene encodes CDR1 GTSNPN and CDR2 SVGIG (reference sequence). The CDR3 loop spans 13 amino acids. V shed 6 bases and J shed 5 bases, with 16 bases lying between them. The CDR3 is CACEGVGKYGYTF. The CDR3 DNA sequence: TGTGCCTGCGAGGGGGTCGGGAAATATGGCTACACCTTC.

This clone is a singleton in its sample. V gene TRBV5-4 combines with J gene TRBJ1-4; D is possibly TRBD1 (6 bases). Deletions cut 4 bases from V and 5 bases from J, with 9 bases between. The CDR3 loop spans 13 amino acids. The germline V gene encodes CDR1 SGHNT and CDR2 YYREEE (reference sequence). CDR3 in DNA: TGTGCCAGCAGCCCAACAGGGAATGAAAAACTGTTTTTT. It encodes CASSPTGNEKLFF.

This chain joins TRBV28 and TRBJ1-2; a weak D match, TRBD1 (6 bases). Germline CDR1 is MDHEN and CDR2 is SYDVKM. Trimming removed 5 bases at V and 4 bases at J, with 20 bases between. CDR3 length: 16 residues. This chain's CDR3 is CASSKTDRRSAYGYTF. CDR3 DNA sequence: TGTGCCAGCAGTAAGACGGACAGAAGATCGGCCTATGGCTACACCTTC.

This clone was observed a single time. This rearrangement joins TRBV21-1 to TRBJ2-1; no check of the table's D call, TRBD2, against the DNA was made. TRBV21-1 is marked as a pseudogene. The CDR3 has 21 amino acids. As DNA, the CDR3 is TGTGCCAGCAGCAAAGGAGTAGGACTAGCGGGAGGGCGGCGCTCCTACAATGAGCAGTTCTTC. Its translation: CASSKGVGLAGGRRSYNEQFF.

V usage is TRBV19 and J usage is TRBJ1-5; TRBD1 is a possible D gene (5 bases). The CDR3 has 14 residues. Germline loops: CDR1 LNHDA, CDR2 SQIVND (reference sequence). V was trimmed by 3 bases and J by 6 bases, leaving 12 bases between them. DNA of the CDR3: TGTGCCAGTAGTATGGTCGGGGGTCTTCAGCCCCAGCATTTT. Translation: CASSMVGGLQPQHF.